This TCR beta chain was sequenced for a study of graft-versus-host responses after intestinal transplantation. Study background: Among the recipients, transplants were multivisceral, liver-intestinal, or isolated intestinal. Induction with anti-thymocyte globulin, then tacrolimus and steroids for three to four years, was given to all recipients.

The germline gives CDR1 SQVTM, CDR2 ANQGSEA. The V end lost 6 bases, the J end lost 2 bases, and 18 bases lay between the germline ends. The CDR3 consists of 15 residues. Libraries were prepared by immunoSEQ multiplex PCR; TCRdb keeps only in-frame clonotypes and omits some of them. The data contain fewer than 100,000 clones, more than 70% of them singletons. The sample holds one count of this clone. The sequence derives from a human patient who received an intestinal transplant, so some T cells may come from the graft donor. The chain combines TRBV29-1 with TRBJ2-3; perhaps TRBD2 as D (6 bases). Here the sequenced sample was PBMCs, taken 255 days after intestinal transplant. The CDR3: CSVAVNGGITDTQYF. In DNA form, the CDR3 reads TGCAGCGTGGCGGTTAACGGGGGAATCACAGATACGCAGTATTTT.